This TCR beta chain emerged from a study of patients and donors after allogeneic stem cell transplantation. TCRdb analysed the RT-PCR reads with MiXCR anew, one entry per CDR3 protein. Among approximately 170,000 distinct CDR3 sequences, over 25% were seen once, and the ten largest hold approximately 3.5%. Per the germline V gene, CDR1 is SQVTM and CDR2 is ANQGSEA. J lost 3 bases, V lost 4 bases, and 4 bases had no gene match. The CDR3 loop spans 14 amino acids. This clonotype was counted a few times. The clonotype comes from a human donor who was either an allogeneic HSCT recipient or a stem cell or donor lymphocyte infusion donor (not recorded which). It is not recorded whose cells these are; they may come from a transplant donor. The chain combines TRBV29-1 with TRBJ1-3; 9 bases align to TRBD1. The specimen sequenced was blood, either unsorted or a sorted T cell fraction (not recorded which). CDR3 loop: CSVVGDRVGNTIYF. The CDR3 DNA reads as TGCAGCGTTGTAGGGGACAGGGTTGGAAACACCATATATTTT.